The next 24 T cell receptor beta chains were all read from a single sample in a study of tumor-infiltrating lymphocytes in primary liver carcinoma. Starting material of 400 to 600 ng total RNA yielded TCR beta cDNA via a constant-region primer. Employing slightly modified ARM-PCR, three nested multiplex PCR rounds were run, and these gave rise to the TCR beta libraries. Rounds one and two of PCR, each of roughly 10 cycles, were primed with TRBV1-TRBV30 forward primers and a C-beta reverse primer. TCRdb ran MiXCR on the multiplex PCR reads and lists one entry per CDR3 protein. The sample has some 180,000 distinct CDR3 sequences, about 60% seen once. RNA isolated from unsorted whole blood supplied the blood RNA, with germline DNA also extracted. The sample consisted of peripheral blood. The receptors come from a man in his forties or fifties with primary liver carcinoma and hepatitis B virus infection.

This chain connects TRBV5-1 to TRBJ2-1; TRBD2 aligns across 11 bases. Per the germline V gene, CDR1 is SGHRS and CDR2 is YFSETQ. V trimming: 0 bases; J trimming: 9 bases; junction bases outside the gene matches: 5. The CDR3 covers 15 residues. The CDR3 is CASSLETSGMGEQFF. In DNA form, the CDR3 reads TGCGCCAGCAGCTTGGAGACTAGCGGGATGGGTGAGCAGTTCTTC.

This clonotype was counted only a few times. The J gene is TRBJ1-1, the V gene TRBV6-6; no reliable D call. Per the germline V gene, CDR1 is MNHNY and CDR2 is SVGAGI (reference sequence). The CDR3 contains 14 residues. V lost 2 bases to trimming and J lost 3 bases, with 10 bases between them. The CDR3 reads CASSYLSGDTEAFF. The CDR3 nucleotides read TGTGCCAGCAGTTACCTAAGCGGCGACACTGAAGCTTTCTTT.

Ten or more counts support this clonotype. The chain combines TRBV11-2 with TRBJ1-1; no clear D gene. Trimming removed 3 bases at V and 1 base at J, with 9 bases between. The CDR3 length is 14 residues. Germline CDR1 reads SGHAT; CDR2 reads FQNNGV. CDR3 DNA sequence: TGTGCCAGCAGCTTTATTGACAAGAACACTGAAGCTTTCTTT. This translates into CASSFIDKNTEAFF. The entire variable domain, with the rest obtained from reference TRBV11-2 and TRBJ1-1, is as follows: EAGVAQSPRYKIIEKRQSVAFWCNPISGHATLYWYQQILGQGPKLLIQFQNNGVVDDSQLPKDRFSAERLKGVDSTLKIQPAKLEDSAVYLCASSFIDKNTEAFFGQGTRLTVV.

This clonotype was detected ten times or more. The chain employs TRBV11-2 and TRBJ2-3; 7 nucleotides agree with TRBD2. J gave up 3 bases and V 5 bases, and 17 bases lay outside the gene matches. This CDR3 is 18 amino acids long. Germline CDR1 SGHAT, CDR2 FQNNGV. The CDR3 coding sequence is TGTGCCAGCAGCCGTTCCCGGGCGGCTAGCGGTTTTACAGATACGCAGTATTTT. Its protein is CASSRSRAASGFTDTQYF. The full variable domain, its missing parts supplied by reference TRBV11-2 and TRBJ2-3, is EAGVAQSPRYKIIEKRQSVAFWCNPISGHATLYWYQQILGQGPKLLIQFQNNGVVDDSQLPKDRFSAERLKGVDSTLKIQPAKLEDSAVYLCASSRSRAASGFTDTQYFGPGTRLTVL.

This clonotype was counted once. The junction does not match germline at one end; this may be a read error. The V call is TRBV6-6, the J call TRBJ2-7; TRBD2 aligns across 8 bases. The CDR3 loop spans 17 amino acids. Germline V gives CDR1 MNHNY, CDR2 SVGAGI (reference sequence). This CDR3 is CVSSYSYSGGVSYEQYF. The CDR3 DNA reads TGTGTCAGCAGTTACTCGTACTCGGGAGGGGTCTCCTACGAGCAGTACTTC.

Details on this clonotype: The junction differs from germline at one of its ends, possibly a read error. This chain connects TRBV11-2 to TRBJ2-1, with 7 bases matching TRBD1. The CDR3 contains 14 residues. The germline V gene has CDR1 SGHAT and CDR2 FQNNGV. CDR3 sequence: CVSSVGTAYNEQFF. The CDR3, as DNA: TGTGTCAGCAGCGTTGGGACAGCTTACAATGAGCAGTTCTTC.

Details on this clonotype: At one end, the junction sequence differs from germline, possibly due to a read error. The chain links TRBV29-1 to TRBJ2-1, with D perhaps TRBD2 (6 bases). The germline V gene has CDR1 SQVTM and CDR2 ANQGSEA. The CDR3 length is 14 residues. CDR3: CSVAPSASYNEQLF. DNA for the CDR3: TGCAGCGTTGCTCCTAGCGCCTCCTACAATGAGCAGCTCTTC.

CDR3 DNA: TGTGCCAGCAGTTATTCCCCCACCTCGGAACCCTACAATGAGCAGTTCTTC. Translating it yields CASSYSPTSEPYNEQFF. The chain couples TRBV6-2 or TRBV6-3 to TRBJ2-1; no firm D call. This CDR3 has 17 residues. CDR1 MNHEY and CDR2 SVGEGT come from the germline V gene. Trimming removed 3 bases at V and 2 bases at J, with 17 bases between.

This chain uses TRBV7-8 with TRBJ2-5, with TRBD2 matching over 10 bases. This CDR3 is 16 amino acids long. The junction had 11 bases not matched to a gene; V was cut back by 5 bases and J by 5 bases. Germline-derived CDR1 and CDR2 are SGHVS and FQNEAQ. The DNA for the CDR3 is TGTGCCAGCAGCCCAGGGACTAGCGCCTTTAGGGAGACCCAGTACTTC. As protein: CASSPGTSAFRETQYF. The full variable domain, in which reference TRBV7-8 and TRBJ2-5 provide the parts outside the CDR3, is GAGVSQSPRYKVAKRGQDVALRCDPISGHVSLFWYQQALGQGPEFLTYFQNEAQLDKSGLPSDRFFAERPEGSVSTLKIQRTQQEDSAVYLCASSPGTSAFRETQYFGPGTRLLVL.

There are many counts of this clonotype. This sequence joins TRBV11-1 and TRBJ1-6; a weak D match, TRBD1 (5 bases). Germline V gene sequence: CDR1 SGHAT, CDR2 FQDESV (reference sequence). With 4 bases removed from V and 7 bases from J, the gap between germline ends came to 11 bases. The CDR3 totals 14 residues. CDR3 nucleotides: TGTGCCAGCAGCTATGACAGCGGGAATTCACCCCTCCACTTT. Translation gives CASSYDSGNSPLHF.

CDR3 nucleotides: TGCGCCAGCAGCCACCCGTCCCTAGCGGGAGGGAACAATGAGCAGTTCTTC. Translation: CASSHPSLAGGNNEQFF. The chain couples TRBV4-1 to TRBJ2-1, with TRBD2 matching 12 bases. J was trimmed by 5 bases and V by 3 bases; bases with no gene match: 8. Germline lookup yields CDR1 MGHRA and CDR2 YSYEKL. CDR3 length: 17 residues.

V gene TRBV5-1 combines with J gene TRBJ2-2; D is perhaps TRBD2 (6 bases). Per germline, CDR1 SGHRS and CDR2 YFSETQ. The CDR3 has 13 amino acids. Trimming pared 5 bases from V and 10 bases from J, leaving 15 bases between. Here the CDR3 reads CASRLIGGSELFF. The CDR3 coding sequence is TGCGCCAGCAGGTTGATTGGGGGGTCGGAGCTGTTTTTT. Supplemented by reference TRBV5-1 and TRBJ2-2, the full variable domain reads KAGVTQTPRYLIKTRGQQVTLSCSPISGHRSVSWYQQTPGQGLQFLFEYFSETQRNKGNFPGRFSGRQFSNSRSEMNVSTLELGDSALYLCASRLIGGSELFFGEGSRLTVL.

Comment on this clonotype: One junction end disagrees with the germline gene, perhaps due to a read error. This rearrangement joins TRBV7-9 to TRBJ2-3; 12 nucleotides agree with TRBD2. CDR3 length: 16 residues. Germline values: CDR1 SEHNR, CDR2 FQNEAQ (reference sequence). The CDR3 sequence is CAGSLALAGGTDTQYF. The CDR3 DNA is TGTGCCGGCAGCTTAGCGCTAGCGGGAGGGACAGATACGCAGTATTTT.

The rearrangement joins TRBV2 to TRBJ2-3; D call uncertain. Germline V CDR1 and CDR2: SNHLY, FYNNEI. Trimming took off 4 bases at V and 0 bases at J, with 14 bases between the two ends. This CDR3 is built from 16 residues. CDR3 sequence: CASSGQLLPSTDTQYF. In nucleotides, the CDR3 is TGTGCCAGCAGTGGCCAGTTGCTCCCTAGCACAGATACGCAGTATTTT.

Many counts were recorded for this clonotype. The chain carries TRBV29-1 and TRBJ2-3, with TRBD2 as a possible D gene (6 bases). Trimming removed 4 bases at V and 2 bases at J, with 16 bases between. This CDR3 is 15 amino acids long. Germline values: CDR1 SQVTM, CDR2 ANQGSEA. The CDR3 sequence: CSVGPEGRTTDTQYF. For the CDR3, the DNA is TGCAGCGTTGGGCCCGAAGGGAGGACCACAGATACGCAGTATTTT.

The chain carries TRBV5-6 and TRBJ2-7; TRBD2 matches 10 bases. The V and J ends lost 4 bases and 6 bases, in that order; junction bases with no gene match: 16. The CDR3 totals 17 residues. The germline gives CDR1 SGHDT, CDR2 YYEEEE. CDR3 region: CASSRFLAGDPRGEQYF. Written as DNA, the CDR3 is TGTGCCAGCAGCCGCTTCCTAGCGGGAGACCCTCGGGGCGAGCAGTACTTC.

Notes on this clonotype: At one end the junction does not follow the germline gene, possibly because of a read error. The V gene is TRBV11-2, the J gene TRBJ2-3, with D perhaps TRBD2 (6 bases). Germline assignment: CDR1 SGHAT and CDR2 FQNNGV. The CDR3 is 13 amino acids. CDR3 amino acids: CVSNFGGEDTQYF. The CDR3, as DNA: TGTGTCAGCAACTTCGGGGGAGAAGATACGCAGTATTTT.

On this clonotype itself: The junction departs from the called germline gene at one end, perhaps through a read error. The V gene is TRBV11-2, the J gene TRBJ2-2; D perhaps matches TRBD2 (5 bases). The CDR3 is made up of 15 amino acids. Germline loops: CDR1 SGHAT, CDR2 FQNNGV. CDR3 in DNA: TGTGCCAGCAGCTTATCTATCGCGAACACCGGGGAGCTGTCTTTT. Translating gives CASSLSIANTGELSF.

The count of this clonotype is one. J is TRBJ2-6 and V is TRBV29-1; TRBD2 matches at 12 bases. The CDR3 extends over 15 amino acids. Germline CDR1 reads SQVTM; CDR2 reads ANQGSEA. CDR3 in DNA: TGCATCGTGGGACTAGCGGGCTCTGGGGCCAACGTCCTGACTTTC. Its translation is CIVGLAGSGANVLTF.

This chain links TRBV30 with TRBJ1-3; D possibly corresponds to TRBD1 (5 bases). Germline CDR1 GTSNPN, CDR2 SVGIG (reference sequence). The CDR3 loop spans 20 amino acids. The V end lost 2 bases, the J end lost 0 bases, and 26 bases lay between the germline ends. This CDR3 is CAWSKDINYGGVSSGNTIYF. CDR3 sequence (DNA): TGTGCCTGGAGTAAGGATATTAATTACGGGGGTGTGAGCTCTGGAAACACCATATATTTT. Variable domain in full (rest from reference TRBV30 and TRBJ1-3): SQTIHQWPATLVQPVGSPLSLECTVEGTSNPNLYWYRQAAGRGLQLLFYSVGIGQISSEVPQNLSASRPQDRQFILSSKKLLLSDSGFYLCAWSKDINYGGVSSGNTIYFGEGSWLTVV.

As concerns this clonotype: Relative to the germline gene, one junction end is altered; a read error may explain this. This CDR3 is CASSLGGAGNTEAFF. The CDR3 region has the DNA TGTGCCAGTAGCTTGGGGGGCGCGGGGAACACTGAAGCTTTCTTT. The V gene is TRBV5-5, the J gene TRBJ1-1; TRBD1 is a possible D gene (6 bases). The CDR3 length is 15 residues. CDR1 and CDR2 (germline): SGHKS, YYEKEE (reference sequence).

V and J are TRBV7-9 and TRBJ2-3, with 8 bases identical to TRBD2. The CDR3 is 14 residues long. V dropped 10 bases and J dropped 4; count of bases not matched to a gene: 10. Germline V lookup: CDR1 SEHNR, CDR2 FQNEAQ (reference sequence). CDR3 sequence reads: CANHGRGRADTQYF. DNA for the CDR3: TGTGCCAACCACGGGAGGGGAAGGGCAGATACGCAGTATTTT.

The V gene is TRBV6-5, the J gene TRBJ1-5, with 8 bases fitting TRBD1. The CDR3 totals 13 residues. V shed 5 bases, J shed 6 bases, and the junction held 3 bases outside the gene matches. The germline gives CDR1 MNHEY, CDR2 SVGAGI. The CDR3 loop reads CASSPDRAQPQHF. For the CDR3, the DNA is TGTGCCAGCAGTCCGGACAGGGCTCAGCCCCAGCATTTT.

A remark on this clonotype: The junction and the germline gene differ at one end; a read error may be behind it. The V call is TRBV12-3 or TRBV12-4, the J call TRBJ2-1, with D possibly called TRBD1 or TRBD2 (5 bases each). CDR3 length: 16 amino acids. The CDR3 DNA sequence: TGTGCCAGCAGCGATATAGGGTCAGGGACCTACGATGAGCAGTTCTTC. It encodes CASSDIGSGTYDEQFF.